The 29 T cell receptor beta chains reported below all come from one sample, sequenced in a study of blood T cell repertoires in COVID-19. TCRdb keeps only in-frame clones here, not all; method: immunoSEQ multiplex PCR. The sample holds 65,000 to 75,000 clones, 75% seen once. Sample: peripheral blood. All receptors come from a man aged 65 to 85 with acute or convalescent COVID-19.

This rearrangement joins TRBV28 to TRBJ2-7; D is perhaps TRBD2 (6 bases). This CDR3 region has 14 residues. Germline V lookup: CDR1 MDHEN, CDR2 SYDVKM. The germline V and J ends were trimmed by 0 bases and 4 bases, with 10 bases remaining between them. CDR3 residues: CASSLWDGGYEQYF. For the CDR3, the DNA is TGTGCCAGCAGTTTATGGGATGGGGGGTACGAGCAGTACTTC.

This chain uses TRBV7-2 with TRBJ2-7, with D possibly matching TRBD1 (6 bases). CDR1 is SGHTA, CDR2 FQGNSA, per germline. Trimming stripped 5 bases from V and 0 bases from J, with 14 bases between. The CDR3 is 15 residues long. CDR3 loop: CASSPTATGSYEQYF. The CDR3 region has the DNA TGTGCCAGCAGCCCAACCGCGACAGGCTCCTACGAGCAGTACTTC. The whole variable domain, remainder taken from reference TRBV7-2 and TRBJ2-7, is GAGVSQSPSNKVTEKGKDVELRCDPISGHTALYWYRQSLGQGLEFLIYFQGNSAPDKSGLPSDRFSAERTGGSVSTLTIQRTQQEDSAVYLCASSPTATGSYEQYFGPGTRLTVT.

CDR3 amino acids: CASGGGYTEAFF. Here the CDR3 DNA reads TGTGCCAGCGGGGGGGGGTACACTGAAGCTTTCTTT. V usage is TRBV3-1 (or the pseudogene TRBV3-2) and J usage is TRBJ1-1; tentatively, D is TRBD1 (5 bases). Germline CDR1 is LGHDT and CDR2 is YNNKEL (reference sequence). V lost 8 bases and J 3 bases, leaving 10 bases between the germline ends. This CDR3 has 12 residues.

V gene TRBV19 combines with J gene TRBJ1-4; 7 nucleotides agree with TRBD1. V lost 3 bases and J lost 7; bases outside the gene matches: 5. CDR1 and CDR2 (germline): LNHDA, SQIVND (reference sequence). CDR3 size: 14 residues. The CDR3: CASSMGQGGEKLFF. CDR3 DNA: TGTGCCAGTAGTATGGGGCAGGGGGGTGAAAAACTGTTTTTT.

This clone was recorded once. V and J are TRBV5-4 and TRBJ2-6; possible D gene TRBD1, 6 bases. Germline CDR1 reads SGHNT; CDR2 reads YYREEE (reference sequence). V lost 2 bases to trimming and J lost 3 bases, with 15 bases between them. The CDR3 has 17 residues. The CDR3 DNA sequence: TGTGCCAGCAGCTTTGGGACAAACGAGGGTGGGGCCAACGTCCTGACTTTC. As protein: CASSFGTNEGGANVLTF.

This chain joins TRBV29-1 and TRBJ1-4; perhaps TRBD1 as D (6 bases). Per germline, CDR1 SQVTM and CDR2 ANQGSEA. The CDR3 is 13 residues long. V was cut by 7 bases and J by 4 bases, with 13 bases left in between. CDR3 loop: CSAETGINEKLFF. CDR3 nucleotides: TGCAGCGCCGAGACAGGAATTAATGAAAAACTGTTTTTT.

The DNA of the CDR3 is TGCGCCAGCAGCTTACCTGCCTCGGCTGGGGCCAACGTCCTGACTTTC. Protein: CASSLPASAGANVLTF. V and J are TRBV5-1 and TRBJ2-6; D ambiguous. Germline CDR1 SGHRS, CDR2 YFSETQ. The CDR3 consists of 16 residues. The germline V and J ends were trimmed by 2 bases and 2 bases, with 11 bases remaining between them.

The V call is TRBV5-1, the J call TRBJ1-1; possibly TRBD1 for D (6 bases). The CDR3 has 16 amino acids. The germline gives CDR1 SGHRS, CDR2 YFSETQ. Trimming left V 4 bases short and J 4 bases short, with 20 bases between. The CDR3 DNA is TGCGCCAGCAGCCCACAGGGCAATGGAGAGGGCACTGAAGCTTTCTTT. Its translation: CASSPQGNGEGTEAFF.

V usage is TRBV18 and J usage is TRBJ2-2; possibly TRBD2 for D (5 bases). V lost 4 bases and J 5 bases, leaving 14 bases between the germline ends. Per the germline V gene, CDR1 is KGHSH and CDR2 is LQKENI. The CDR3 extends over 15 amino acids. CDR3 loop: CASSRLAPETGELFF. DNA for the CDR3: TGTGCCAGCTCACGTCTAGCTCCCGAGACCGGGGAGCTGTTTTTT.

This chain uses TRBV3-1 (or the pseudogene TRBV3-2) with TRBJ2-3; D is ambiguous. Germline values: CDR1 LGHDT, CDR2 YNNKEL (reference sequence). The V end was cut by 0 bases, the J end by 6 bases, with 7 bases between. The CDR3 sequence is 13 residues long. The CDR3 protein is CASSQERRDTQYF. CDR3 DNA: TGTGCCAGCAGCCAAGAGAGGCGGGATACGCAGTATTTT.

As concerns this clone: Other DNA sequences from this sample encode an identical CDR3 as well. In nucleotides, the CDR3 is TGTGCCAGCAGCTTAGCCGGGCGGACTAGCGGGAGGTCTGAGCAGTTCTTC. Its protein is CASSLAGRTSGRSEQFF. V is TRBV11-1 and J is TRBJ2-1, with 14 bases aligning to TRBD2. The junction had 7 bases not matched to a gene; V was cut back by 0 bases and J by 9 bases. Germline CDR1 and CDR2: SGHAT and FQDESV (reference sequence). The CDR3 spans 17 residues.

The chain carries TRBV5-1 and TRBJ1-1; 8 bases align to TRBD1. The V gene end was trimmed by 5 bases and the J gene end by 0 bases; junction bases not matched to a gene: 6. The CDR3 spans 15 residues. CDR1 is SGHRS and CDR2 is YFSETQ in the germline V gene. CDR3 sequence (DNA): TGCGCCAGCAGGGACAGGGTAGGGATGAACACTGAAGCTTTCTTT. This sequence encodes CASRDRVGMNTEAFF.

The CDR3 nucleotides read TGTGCCAGCAGCCCCGGTGACAGGCCACATGGCTACACCTTC. Translation gives CASSPGDRPHGYTF. This chain connects TRBV9 to TRBJ1-2; TRBD1 is a possible D gene (6 bases). Per germline, CDR1 SGDLS and CDR2 YYNGEE. The CDR3 sequence is 14 residues long. The V and J ends lost 4 bases and 6 bases respectively, with 16 bases between them.

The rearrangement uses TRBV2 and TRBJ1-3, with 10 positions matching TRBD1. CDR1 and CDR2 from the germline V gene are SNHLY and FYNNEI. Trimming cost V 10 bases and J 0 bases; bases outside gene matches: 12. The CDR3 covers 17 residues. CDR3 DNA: TGTGCCACAGAGGGACAGGGGACGTGGATCTCTGGAAACACCATATATTTT. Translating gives CATEGQGTWISGNTIYF. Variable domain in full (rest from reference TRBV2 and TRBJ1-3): EPEVTQTPSHQVTQMGQEVILRCVPISNHLYFYWYRQILGQKVEFLVSFYNNEISEKSEIFDDQFSVERPDGSNFTLKIRSTKLEDSAMYFCATEGQGTWISGNTIYFGEGSWLTVV.

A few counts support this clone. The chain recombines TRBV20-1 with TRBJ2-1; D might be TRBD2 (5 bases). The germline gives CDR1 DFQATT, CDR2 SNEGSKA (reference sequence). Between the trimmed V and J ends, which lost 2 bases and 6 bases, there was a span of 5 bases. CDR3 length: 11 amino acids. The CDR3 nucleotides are TGCAGTGCTAGACGGGGCAATGAGCAGTTCTTC. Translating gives CSARRGNEQFF.

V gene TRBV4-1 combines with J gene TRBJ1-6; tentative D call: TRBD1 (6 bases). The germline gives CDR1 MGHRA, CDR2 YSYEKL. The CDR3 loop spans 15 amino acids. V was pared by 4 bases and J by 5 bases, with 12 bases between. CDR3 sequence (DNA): TGCGCCAGCAGCCTAAACCAGGGGAATAATTCACCCCTCCACTTT. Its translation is CASSLNQGNNSPLHF.

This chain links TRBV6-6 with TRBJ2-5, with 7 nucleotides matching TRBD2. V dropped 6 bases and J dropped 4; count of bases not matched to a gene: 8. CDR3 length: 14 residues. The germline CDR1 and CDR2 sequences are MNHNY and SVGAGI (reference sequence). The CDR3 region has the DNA TGTGCCAGCAGGTCTAGCGGAGGGGCAGAGACCCAGTACTTC. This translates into CASRSSGGAETQYF.

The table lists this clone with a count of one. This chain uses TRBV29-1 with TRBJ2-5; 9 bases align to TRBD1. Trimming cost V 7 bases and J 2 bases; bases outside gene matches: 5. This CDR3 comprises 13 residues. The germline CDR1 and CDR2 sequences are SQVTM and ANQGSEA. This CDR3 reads CSAHRGLQETQYF. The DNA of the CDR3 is TGCAGCGCTCACAGGGGGCTACAAGAGACCCAGTACTTC.

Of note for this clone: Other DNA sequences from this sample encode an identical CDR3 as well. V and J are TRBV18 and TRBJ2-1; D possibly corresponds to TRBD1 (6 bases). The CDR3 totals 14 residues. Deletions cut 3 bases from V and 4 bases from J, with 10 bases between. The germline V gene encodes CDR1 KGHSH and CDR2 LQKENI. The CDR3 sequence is CASSPGAPYNEQFF. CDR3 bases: TGTGCCAGCTCACCGGGGGCGCCTTACAATGAGCAGTTCTTC.

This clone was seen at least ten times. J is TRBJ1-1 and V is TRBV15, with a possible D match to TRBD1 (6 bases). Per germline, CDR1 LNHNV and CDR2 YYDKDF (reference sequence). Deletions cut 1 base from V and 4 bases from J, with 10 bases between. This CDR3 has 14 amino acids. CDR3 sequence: CATSRGRQATEAFF. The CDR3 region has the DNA TGTGCCACCAGCAGAGGAAGACAGGCCACTGAAGCTTTCTTT.

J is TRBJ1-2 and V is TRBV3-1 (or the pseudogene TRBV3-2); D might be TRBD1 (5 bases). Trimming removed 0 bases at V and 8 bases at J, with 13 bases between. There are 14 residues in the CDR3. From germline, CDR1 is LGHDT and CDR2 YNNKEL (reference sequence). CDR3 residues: CASSQEAGRQGYTF. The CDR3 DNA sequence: TGTGCCAGCAGCCAAGAGGCGGGGCGTCAAGGCTACACCTTC.

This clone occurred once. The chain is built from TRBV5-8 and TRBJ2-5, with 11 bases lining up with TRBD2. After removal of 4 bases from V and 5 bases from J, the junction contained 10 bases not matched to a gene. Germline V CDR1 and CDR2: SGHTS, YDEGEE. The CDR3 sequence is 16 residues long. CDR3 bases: TGTGCCAGCAGCCAACGACTAGCGGGAAGGGCGGAGACCCAGTACTTC. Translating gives CASSQRLAGRAETQYF.

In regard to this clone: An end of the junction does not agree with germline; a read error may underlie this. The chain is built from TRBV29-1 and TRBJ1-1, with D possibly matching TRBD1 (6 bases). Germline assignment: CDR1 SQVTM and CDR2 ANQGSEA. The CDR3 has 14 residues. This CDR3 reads CSVWGRGLNPEAFF. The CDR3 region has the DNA TGCAGCGTCTGGGGGCGAGGATTGAACCCTGAAGCTTTCTTT.

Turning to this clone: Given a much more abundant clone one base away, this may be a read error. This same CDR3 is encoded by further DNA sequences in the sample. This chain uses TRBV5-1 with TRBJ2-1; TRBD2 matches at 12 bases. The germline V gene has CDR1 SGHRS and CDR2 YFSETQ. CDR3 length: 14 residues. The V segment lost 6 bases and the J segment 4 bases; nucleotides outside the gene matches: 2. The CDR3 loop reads CASNLAGGYNEQFF. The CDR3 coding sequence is TGCGCCAGCAACCTAGCGGGAGGGTACAATGAGCAGTTCTTC.

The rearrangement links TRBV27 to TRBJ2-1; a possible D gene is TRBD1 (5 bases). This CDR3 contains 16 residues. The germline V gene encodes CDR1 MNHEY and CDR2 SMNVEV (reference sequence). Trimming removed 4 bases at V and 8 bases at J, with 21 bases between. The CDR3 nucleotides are TGTGCCAGCAGTTCCTCTCAGGGTTGGGTGTGGGATGAGCAGTTCTTC. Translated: CASSSSQGWVWDEQFF.

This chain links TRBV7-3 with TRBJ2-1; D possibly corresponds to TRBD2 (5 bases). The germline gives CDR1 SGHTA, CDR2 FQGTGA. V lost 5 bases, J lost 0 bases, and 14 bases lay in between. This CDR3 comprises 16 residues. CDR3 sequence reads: CASSPEGRSSYNEQFF. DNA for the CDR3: TGTGCCAGCAGCCCCGAAGGGAGAAGCTCCTACAATGAGCAGTTCTTC.

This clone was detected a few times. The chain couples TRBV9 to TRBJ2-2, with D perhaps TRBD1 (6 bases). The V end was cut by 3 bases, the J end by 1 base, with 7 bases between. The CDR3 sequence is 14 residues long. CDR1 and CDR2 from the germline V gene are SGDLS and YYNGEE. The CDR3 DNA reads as TGTGCCAGCAGCGGGACAGAGAACACCGGGGAGCTGTTTTTT. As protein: CASSGTENTGELFF.

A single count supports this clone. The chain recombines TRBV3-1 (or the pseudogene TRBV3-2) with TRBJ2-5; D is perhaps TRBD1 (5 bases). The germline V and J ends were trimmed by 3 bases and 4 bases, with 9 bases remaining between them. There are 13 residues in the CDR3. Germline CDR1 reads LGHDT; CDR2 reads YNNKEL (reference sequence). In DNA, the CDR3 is TGTGCCAGCAGCCATTGGGGCGGAGAGACCCAGTACTTC. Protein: CASSHWGGETQYF.

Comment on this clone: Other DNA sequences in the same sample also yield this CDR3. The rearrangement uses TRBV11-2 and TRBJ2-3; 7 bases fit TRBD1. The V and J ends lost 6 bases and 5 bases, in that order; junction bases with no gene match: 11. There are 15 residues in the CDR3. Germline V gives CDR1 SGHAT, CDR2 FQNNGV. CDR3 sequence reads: CASSAPGGPRDTQYF. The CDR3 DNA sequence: TGTGCCAGCAGTGCACCAGGGGGACCCAGAGATACGCAGTATTTT.